At least ten counts were recorded for the clone carrying this T cell receptor beta chain. This sample was included in a study of metastatic and nonmetastatic thyroid tumors. All patients reached thyroid surgery having received no treatment beforehand. TCRdb re-called clones from the PCR reads using MiXCR. The sample holds 29,000 or so clones, 3.5% to 5% seen once. Germline CDR1 SNHLY, CDR2 FYNNEI. The CDR3 is 13 residues long. V was pared by 5 bases and J by 5 bases, with 10 bases between. The clonotype comes from a female donor with papillary thyroid cancer or a benign thyroid nodule (not recorded which). Some clones in this sample may be carry-over from other donors' samples. V usage is TRBV2 and J usage is TRBJ1-5, with unresolved D. Material for sequencing was blood. DNA of the CDR3: TGTGCCAGCAGTATACAGTCGTATCAGCCCCAGCATTTT. It is translated as CASSIQSYQPQHF.